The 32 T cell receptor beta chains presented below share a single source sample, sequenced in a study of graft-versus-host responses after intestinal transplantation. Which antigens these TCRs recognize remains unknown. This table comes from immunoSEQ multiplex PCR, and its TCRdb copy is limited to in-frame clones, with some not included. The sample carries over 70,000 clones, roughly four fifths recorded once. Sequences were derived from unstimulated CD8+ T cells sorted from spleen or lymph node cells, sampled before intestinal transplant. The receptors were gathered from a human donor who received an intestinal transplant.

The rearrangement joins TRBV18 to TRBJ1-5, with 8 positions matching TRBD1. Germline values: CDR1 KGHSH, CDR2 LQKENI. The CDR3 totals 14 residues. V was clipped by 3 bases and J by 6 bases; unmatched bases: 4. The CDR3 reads CASSPDRGSQPQHF. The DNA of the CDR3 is TGTGCCAGCTCACCCGACAGGGGAAGTCAGCCCCAGCATTTT.

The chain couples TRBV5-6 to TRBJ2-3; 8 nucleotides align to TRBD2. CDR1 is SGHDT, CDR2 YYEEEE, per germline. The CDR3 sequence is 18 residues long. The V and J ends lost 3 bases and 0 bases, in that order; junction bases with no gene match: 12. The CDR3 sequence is CASSSQREPVFSTDTQYF. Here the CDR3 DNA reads TGTGCCAGCAGCTCACAGCGGGAGCCGGTATTTAGCACAGATACGCAGTATTTT.

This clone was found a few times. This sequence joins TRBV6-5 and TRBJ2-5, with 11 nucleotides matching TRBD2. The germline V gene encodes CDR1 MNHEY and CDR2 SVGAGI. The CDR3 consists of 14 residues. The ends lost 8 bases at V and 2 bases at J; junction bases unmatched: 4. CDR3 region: CASATSGVQETQYF. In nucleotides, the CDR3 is TGTGCCAGCGCGACTAGCGGGGTGCAAGAGACCCAGTACTTC.

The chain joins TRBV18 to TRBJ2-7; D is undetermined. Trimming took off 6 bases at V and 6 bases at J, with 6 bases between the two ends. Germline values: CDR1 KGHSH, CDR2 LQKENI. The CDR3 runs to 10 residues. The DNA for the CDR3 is TGTGCCAGCTCCCCCCTCGAGCAGTACTTC. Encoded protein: CASSPLEQYF.

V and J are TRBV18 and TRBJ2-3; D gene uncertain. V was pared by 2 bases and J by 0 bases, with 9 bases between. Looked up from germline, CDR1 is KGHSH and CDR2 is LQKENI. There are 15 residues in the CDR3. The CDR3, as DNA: TGTGCCAGCTCACCAGAAGTGTCTAGCACAGATACGCAGTATTTT. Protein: CASSPEVSSTDTQYF. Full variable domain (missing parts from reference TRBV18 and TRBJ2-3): NAGVMQNPRHLVRRRGQEARLRCSPMKGHSHVYWYRQLPEEGLKFMVYLQKENIIDESGMPKERFSAEFPKEGPSILRIQQVVRGDSAAYFCASSPEVSSTDTQYFGPGTRLTVL.

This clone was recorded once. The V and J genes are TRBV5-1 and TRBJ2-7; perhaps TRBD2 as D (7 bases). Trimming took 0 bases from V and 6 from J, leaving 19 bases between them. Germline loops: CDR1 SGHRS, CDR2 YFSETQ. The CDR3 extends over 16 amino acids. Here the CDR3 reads CASSLVGVRGAFEQYF. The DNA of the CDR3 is TGCGCCAGCAGCTTGGTGGGCGTTCGGGGGGCTTTCGAGCAGTACTTC.

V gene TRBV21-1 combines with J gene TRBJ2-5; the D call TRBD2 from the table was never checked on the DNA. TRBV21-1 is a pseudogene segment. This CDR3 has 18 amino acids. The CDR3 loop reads CASSKSLFGLAGGETQYF. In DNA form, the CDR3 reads TGTGCCAGCAGCAAGTCCCTTTTTGGGCTAGCGGGGGGGGAGACCCAGTACTTC.

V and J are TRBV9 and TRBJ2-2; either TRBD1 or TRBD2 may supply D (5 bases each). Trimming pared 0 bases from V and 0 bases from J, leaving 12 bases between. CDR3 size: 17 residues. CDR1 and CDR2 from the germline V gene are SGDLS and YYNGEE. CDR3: CASSVDPGTANTGELFF. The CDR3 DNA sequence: TGTGCCAGCAGCGTAGACCCCGGGACGGCGAACACCGGGGAGCTGTTTTTT. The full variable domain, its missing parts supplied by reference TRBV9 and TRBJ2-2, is DSGVTQTPKHLITATGQRVTLRCSPRSGDLSVYWYQQSLDQGLQFLIQYYNGEERAKGNILERFSAQQFPDLHSELNLSSLELGDSALYFCASSVDPGTANTGELFFGEGSRLTVL.

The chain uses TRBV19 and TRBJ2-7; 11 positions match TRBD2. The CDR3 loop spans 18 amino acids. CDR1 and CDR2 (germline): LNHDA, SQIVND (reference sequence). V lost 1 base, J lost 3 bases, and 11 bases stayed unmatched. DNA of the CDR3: TGTGCCAGTAGTATAGCGTCTGGTGGTAGCGGGAGGGTCTACGAGCAGTACTTC. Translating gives CASSIASGGSGRVYEQYF.

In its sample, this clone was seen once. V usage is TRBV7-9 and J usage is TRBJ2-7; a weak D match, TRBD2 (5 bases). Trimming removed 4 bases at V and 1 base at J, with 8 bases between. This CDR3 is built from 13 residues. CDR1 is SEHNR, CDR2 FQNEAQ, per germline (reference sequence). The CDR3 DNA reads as TGTGCCAGCAGCTGGGGAGCGTCCTACGAGCAGTACTTC. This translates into CASSWGASYEQYF. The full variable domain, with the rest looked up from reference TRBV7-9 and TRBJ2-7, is DTGVSQNPRHKITKRGQNVTFRCDPISEHNRLYWYRQTLGQGPEFLTYFQNEAQLEKSRLLSDRFSAERPKGSFSTLEIQRTEQGDSAMYLCASSWGASYEQYFGPGTRLTVT.

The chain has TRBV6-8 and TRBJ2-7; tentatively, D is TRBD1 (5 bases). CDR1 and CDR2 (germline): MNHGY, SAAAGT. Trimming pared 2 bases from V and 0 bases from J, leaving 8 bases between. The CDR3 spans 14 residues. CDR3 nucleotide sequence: TGTGCCAGCAGTTACCCGACAGACTCCTACGAGCAGTACTTC. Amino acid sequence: CASSYPTDSYEQYF.

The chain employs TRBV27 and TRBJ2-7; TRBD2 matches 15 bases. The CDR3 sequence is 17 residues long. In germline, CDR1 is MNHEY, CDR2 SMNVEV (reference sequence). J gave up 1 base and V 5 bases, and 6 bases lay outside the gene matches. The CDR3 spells CASSAWTSGRESYEQYF. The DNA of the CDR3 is TGTGCCAGCAGTGCCTGGACTAGCGGGAGGGAATCCTACGAGCAGTACTTC.

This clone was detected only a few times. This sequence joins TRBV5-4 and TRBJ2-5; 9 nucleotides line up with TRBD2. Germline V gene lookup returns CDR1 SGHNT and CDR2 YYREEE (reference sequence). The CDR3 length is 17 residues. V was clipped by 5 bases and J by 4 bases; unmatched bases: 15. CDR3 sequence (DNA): TGTGCCAGCAGTCTGCCCATTGGTAGCGGGAGCCCAGAGACCCAGTACTTC. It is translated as CASSLPIGSGSPETQYF.

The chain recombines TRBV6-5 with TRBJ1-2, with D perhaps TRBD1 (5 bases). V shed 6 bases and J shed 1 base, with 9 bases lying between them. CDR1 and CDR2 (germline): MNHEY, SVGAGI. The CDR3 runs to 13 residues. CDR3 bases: TGTGCCAGCAGCCGGGGGGGTAACTATGGCTACACCTTC. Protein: CASSRGGNYGYTF.

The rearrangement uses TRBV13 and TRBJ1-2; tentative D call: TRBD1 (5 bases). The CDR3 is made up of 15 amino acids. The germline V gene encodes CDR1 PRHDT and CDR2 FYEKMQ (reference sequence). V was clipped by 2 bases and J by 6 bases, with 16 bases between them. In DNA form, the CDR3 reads TGTGCCAGCAGCTTACTGGGACGGACTTTCGATGGCTACACCTTC. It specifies CASSLLGRTFDGYTF.

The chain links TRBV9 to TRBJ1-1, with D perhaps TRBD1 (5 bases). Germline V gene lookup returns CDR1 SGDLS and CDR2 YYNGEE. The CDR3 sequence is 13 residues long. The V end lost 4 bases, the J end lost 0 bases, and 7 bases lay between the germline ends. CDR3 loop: CASSSTVNTEAFF. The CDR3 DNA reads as TGTGCCAGCAGCTCGACAGTGAACACTGAAGCTTTCTTT. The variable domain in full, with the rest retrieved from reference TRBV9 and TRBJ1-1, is DSGVTQTPKHLITATGQRVTLRCSPRSGDLSVYWYQQSLDQGLQFLIQYYNGEERAKGNILERFSAQQFPDLHSELNLSSLELGDSALYFCASSSTVNTEAFFGQGTRLTVV.

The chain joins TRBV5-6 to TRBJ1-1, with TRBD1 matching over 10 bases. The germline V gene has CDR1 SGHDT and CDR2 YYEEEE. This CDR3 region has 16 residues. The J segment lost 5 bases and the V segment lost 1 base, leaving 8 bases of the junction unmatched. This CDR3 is CASSLTGTGVGTEAFF. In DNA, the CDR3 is TGTGCCAGCAGCTTGACCGGGACAGGGGTAGGGACTGAAGCTTTCTTT.

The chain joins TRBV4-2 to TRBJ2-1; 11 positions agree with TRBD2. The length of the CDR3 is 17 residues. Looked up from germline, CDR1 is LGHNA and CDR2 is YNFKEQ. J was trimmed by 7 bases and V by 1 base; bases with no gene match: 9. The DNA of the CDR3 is TGTGCCAGCAGCCAAGGGAATAGCGGGAGGGTACCTAATGAGCAGTTCTTC. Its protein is CASSQGNSGRVPNEQFF.

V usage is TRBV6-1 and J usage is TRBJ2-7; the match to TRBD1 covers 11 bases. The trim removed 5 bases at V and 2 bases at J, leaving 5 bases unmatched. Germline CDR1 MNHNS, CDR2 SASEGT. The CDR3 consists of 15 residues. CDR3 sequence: CASSLPGQGAYEQYF. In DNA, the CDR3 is TGTGCCAGCAGTTTACCGGGACAGGGGGCCTACGAGCAGTACTTC.

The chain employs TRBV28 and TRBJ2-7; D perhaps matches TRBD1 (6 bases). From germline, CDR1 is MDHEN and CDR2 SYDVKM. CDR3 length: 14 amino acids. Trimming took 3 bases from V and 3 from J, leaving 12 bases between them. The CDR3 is CASSFHRDLYEQYF. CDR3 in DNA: TGTGCCAGCAGTTTCCACAGGGATCTCTACGAGCAGTACTTC.

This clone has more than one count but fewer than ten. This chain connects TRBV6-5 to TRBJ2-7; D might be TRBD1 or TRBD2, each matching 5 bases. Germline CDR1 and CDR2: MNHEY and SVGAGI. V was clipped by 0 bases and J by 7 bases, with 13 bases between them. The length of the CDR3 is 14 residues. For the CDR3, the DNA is TGTGCCAGCAGTTACTCGGGACCTCGAGTGGAGCAGTACTTC. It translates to CASSYSGPRVEQYF.

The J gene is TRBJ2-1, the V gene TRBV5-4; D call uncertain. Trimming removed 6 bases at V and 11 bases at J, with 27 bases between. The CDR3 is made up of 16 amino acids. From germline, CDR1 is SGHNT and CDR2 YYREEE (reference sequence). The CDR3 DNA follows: TGTGCCAGCACCCAAAAAGGTAGATACCCGGCCAAACAGCAGTTCTTC. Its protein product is CASTQKGRYPAKQQFF.

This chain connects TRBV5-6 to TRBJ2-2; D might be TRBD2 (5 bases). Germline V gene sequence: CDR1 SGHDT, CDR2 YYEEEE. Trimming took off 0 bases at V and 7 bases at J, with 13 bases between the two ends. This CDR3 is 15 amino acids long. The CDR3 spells CASSLEGLEGGELFF. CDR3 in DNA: TGTGCCAGCAGCTTGGAAGGGCTAGAGGGCGGGGAGCTGTTTTTT.

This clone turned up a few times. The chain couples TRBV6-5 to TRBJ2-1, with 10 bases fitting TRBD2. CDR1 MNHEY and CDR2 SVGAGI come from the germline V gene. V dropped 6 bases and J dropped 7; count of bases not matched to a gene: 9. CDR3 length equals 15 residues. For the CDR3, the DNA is TGTGCCAGCAGAGCGAGCGGGGGGGAACAGAATGAGCAGTTCTTC. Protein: CASRASGGEQNEQFF.

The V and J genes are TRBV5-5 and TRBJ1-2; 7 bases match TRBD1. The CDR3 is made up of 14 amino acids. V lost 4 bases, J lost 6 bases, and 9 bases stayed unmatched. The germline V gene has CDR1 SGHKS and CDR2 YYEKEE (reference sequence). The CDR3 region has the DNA TGTGCCAGCAGCGAAGGGGACAGCCCCAATGGCTACACCTTC. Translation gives CASSEGDSPNGYTF.

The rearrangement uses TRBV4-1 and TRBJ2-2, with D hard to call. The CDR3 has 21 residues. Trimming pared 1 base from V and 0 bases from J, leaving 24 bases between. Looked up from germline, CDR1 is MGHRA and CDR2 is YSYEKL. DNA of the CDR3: TGCGCCAGCAGCCAAGGCCTAATCTTAAAGTGGGATTTCGCGAACACCGGGGAGCTGTTTTTT. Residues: CASSQGLILKWDFANTGELFF.

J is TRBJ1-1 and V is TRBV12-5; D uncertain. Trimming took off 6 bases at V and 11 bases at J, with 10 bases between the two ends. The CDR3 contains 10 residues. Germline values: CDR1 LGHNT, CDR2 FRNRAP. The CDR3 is CASGGKQAFF. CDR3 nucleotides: TGTGCTAGTGGAGGAAAACAGGCTTTCTTT. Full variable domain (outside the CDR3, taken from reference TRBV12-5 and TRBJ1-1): DARVTQTPRHKVTEMGQEVTMRCQPILGHNTVFWYRQTMMQGLELLAYFRNRAPLDDSGMPKDRFSAEMPDATLATLKIQPSEPRDSAVYFCASGGKQAFFGQGTRLTVV.

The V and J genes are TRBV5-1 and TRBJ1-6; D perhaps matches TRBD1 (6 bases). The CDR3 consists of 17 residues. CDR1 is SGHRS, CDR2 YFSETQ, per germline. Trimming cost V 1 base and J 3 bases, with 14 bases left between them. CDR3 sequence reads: CASSLHPGVDYNSPLHF. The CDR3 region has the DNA TGCGCCAGCAGCTTGCACCCAGGGGTTGACTATAATTCACCCCTCCACTTT.

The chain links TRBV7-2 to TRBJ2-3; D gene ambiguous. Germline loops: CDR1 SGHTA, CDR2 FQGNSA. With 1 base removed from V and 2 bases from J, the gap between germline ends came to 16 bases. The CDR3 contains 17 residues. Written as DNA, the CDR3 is TGTGCCAGCAGCTTAGAGGGTAGCTCGGCCCTCACAGATACGCAGTATTTT. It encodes CASSLEGSSALTDTQYF.

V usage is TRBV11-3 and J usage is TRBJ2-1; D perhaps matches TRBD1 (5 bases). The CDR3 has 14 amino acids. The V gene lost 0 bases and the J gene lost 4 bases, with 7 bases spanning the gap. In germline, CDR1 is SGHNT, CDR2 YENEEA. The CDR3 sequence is CASSLEAGYNEQFF. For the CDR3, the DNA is TGTGCCAGCAGCTTAGAAGCAGGGTACAATGAGCAGTTCTTC.

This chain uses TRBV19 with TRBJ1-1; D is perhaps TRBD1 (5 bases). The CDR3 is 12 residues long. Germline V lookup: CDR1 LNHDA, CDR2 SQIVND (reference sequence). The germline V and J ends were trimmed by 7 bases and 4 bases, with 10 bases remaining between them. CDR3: CASKLGGTEAFF. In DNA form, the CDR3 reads TGTGCCAGTAAACTGGGGGGCACTGAAGCTTTCTTT.

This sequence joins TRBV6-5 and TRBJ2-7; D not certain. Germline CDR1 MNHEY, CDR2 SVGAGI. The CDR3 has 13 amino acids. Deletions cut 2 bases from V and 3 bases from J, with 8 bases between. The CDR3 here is CASSYGFGYEQYF. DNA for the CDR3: TGTGCCAGCAGTTACGGGTTCGGCTACGAGCAGTACTTC.